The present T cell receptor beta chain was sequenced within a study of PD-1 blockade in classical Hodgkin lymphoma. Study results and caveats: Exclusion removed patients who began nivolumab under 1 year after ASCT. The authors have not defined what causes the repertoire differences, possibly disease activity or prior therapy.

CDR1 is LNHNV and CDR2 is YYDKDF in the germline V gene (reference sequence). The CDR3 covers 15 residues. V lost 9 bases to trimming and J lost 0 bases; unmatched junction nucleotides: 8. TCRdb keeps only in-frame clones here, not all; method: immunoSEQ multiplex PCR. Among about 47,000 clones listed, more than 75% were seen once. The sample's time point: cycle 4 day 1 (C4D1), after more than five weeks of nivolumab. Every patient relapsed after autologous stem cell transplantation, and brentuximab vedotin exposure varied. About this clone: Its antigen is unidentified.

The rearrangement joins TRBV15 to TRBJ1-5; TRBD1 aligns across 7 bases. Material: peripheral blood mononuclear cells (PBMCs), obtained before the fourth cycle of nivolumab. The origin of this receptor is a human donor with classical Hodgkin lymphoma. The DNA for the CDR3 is TGTGCCACGGACCTTGGGGACAGTAGCAATCAGCCCCAGCATTTT. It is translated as CATDLGDSSNQPQHF.